The following is a TCR beta chain sequence with its context. The specificity of this receptor is unknown. No much larger clonotype is one base removed from it; base qualities were not supplied. CD3+ T cells were initially rested overnight at less than 3 million cells/mL in RPMI 1640 lacking fetal bovine serum. MACS immunomagnetic beads were used, per the manufacturer's instructions, to isolate CD3+ T cells from PBMCs. Reading from cysteine to phenylalanine, the CDR3 counts 18 amino acids. Of all the DNA, just the CDR3 is kept, 54 bases in frame from base 1. Per the germline V gene, SQVTM is the CDR1 and ANQGSEA is the CDR2. V is trimmed back by 7 bases and J by 10 bases, and the junction contains 21 bases that no gene match accounts for. This sample is part of a study of T cell repertoires and leukemia-associated antigens (dated by TCRdb to the late 2010s). Background on the whole study: Per sample, about 5.1 to 6.6 million read pairs and roughly 3 to 5.0 million effective reads were obtained, for 15 million to 20 million effective reads in total. The study aimed to identify which antigen a TCR Vbeta21 clone previously found in CML patients recognizes, using in vitro peptide stimulation of healthy T cells. What the research found in general, with its limitations: Across the four groups, there were no significant differences in the numbers of Vbeta genes (about 60), Jbeta genes (about 14), VDJ rearrangements, or unique CDR3s. Antigen specificity and function of the expanded clones were not tested directly and required further investigation.

TRIzol reagent was used to extract total RNA from the cultured T cells. 5' rapid amplification of cDNA ends (5'RACE) was used to amplify TCRbeta libraries from RNA. Before sequencing, library concentration and integrity were assessed using Qubit, an Agilent instrument, and quantitative PCR. Sequencing of qualified libraries was performed on Illumina HiSeq or MiSeq by a commercial service provider. The published analysis was carried out like this. MiXCR version 1.8.2 was used to identify TCR sequences in each sample. To qualify, a clone needed a CDR3 longer than four amino acids, an in-frame nucleotide length, and no stop codon. A read containing the complete CDR3 structure was defined as an effective read. RT-PCR with 24 Vbeta primers, GeneScan spectratyping, and Sanger sequencing were used to validate the expanded clones. The public reads were run again by TCRdb, first through fastp at Q25 and then through MiXCR, and only productive beta chains were kept. One record per CDR3 amino acid sequence lists the most common genes and DNA. None of the V and J calls come from the authors' own analysis; TCRdb made them. The sample profile shows 11,000 to 15,000 distinct CDR3 sequences; 30% to 40% of them were found once. Around 9% of the sample is held by the ten biggest clonotypes.

This TCR was sampled from a female donor in good health. The sequenced sample consisted of CD3+ T cells sorted from blood and cultured. The sequence links TRBV29-1 to TRBJ2-1; 14 bases in between match TRBD2. The nucleotide sequence reads as follows: TGCAGCGCCGGCGGGGGTACAGAGGGACTAGCGGGAGAACGGGAGCAGTTCTTC. Translated, this gives CSAGGGTEGLAGEREQFF.